This T cell receptor (beta chain) stems from a study of cytomegalovirus exposure and HLA in healthy donors. Per the germline V gene, CDR1 is MDHEN and CDR2 is SYDVKM. With 5 bases removed from V and 1 base from J, the gap between germline ends came to 17 bases. The CDR3 spans 16 residues. With 60 Vbeta and 13 Jbeta primers, the PCR was carried out. TCRdb's copy holds only in-frame clones and misses some; the assay was immunoSEQ multiplex PCR. Here the sample table reports 100,000 to 150,000 clones. The TCR was taken from a woman aged 40 to 49 in good health and CMV-seropositive. The sequenced sample consisted of PBMCs. The chain has TRBV28 and TRBJ1-2, with D possibly TRBD1 on 6 matching bases. The CDR3 DNA sequence: TGTGCCAGCAGTGAACCAGGGGAACCTAATAACTATGGCTACACCTTC. Encoded protein: CASSEPGEPNNYGYTF.